A selection of T cell receptor beta chains follows, all from one sample in a study of blood T cell repertoires in COVID-19. Here immunoSEQ multiplex PCR was the method, and the copy in TCRdb shows in-frame clones only, minus some. This sample has approximately 150,000 clones, with roughly 90% found just once. Source material: peripheral blood. The receptors originated from a human donor in a cohort sampled during active COVID-19. Each CDR3 is given with its conserved first and last residue. Fields, in order: clone size, V gene, J gene, D gene, CDR3 length, CDR3 DNA, CDR3 protein. D genes are given only for firm matches. Size tells how often a clone was seen (once, few, many) or the class of an expanded clone, and some rows leave it out.

NA	TRBV10-3	TRBJ2-1	TRBD2	15	TGTGCCATCAGTGATGGAGCGGGGGGTTACAATGAGCAGTTCTTC	CAISDGAGGYNEQFF
few	TRBV2	TRBJ2-7	TRBD2	13	TGTGCCAGCAGCGAGACGACTAGCGACGAGCAGTACTTC	CASSETTSDEQYF
NA	TRBV2	TRBJ2-7	TRBD2	14	TGTGCCAGCAGTGAATATATATCGGGGGGGACTCCCTACTTC	CASSEYISGGTPYF
NA	TRBV6-2/TRBV6-3	TRBJ2-5	TRBD2	14	TGTGCCAGCTGTTGGGGGGGATGGGTCGAGACCCAGTACTTC	CASCWGGWVETQYF
NA	TRBV2	TRBJ1-2	NA	12	TGTGCCAGCAGTGAAGACAGTTTGGGCTACACCTTC	CASSEDSLGYTF
NA	TRBV9	TRBJ1-1	NA	14	TGTGCCAGCAGCGTAGTGGGAGTTAACACTGAAGCTTTCTTT	CASSVVGVNTEAFF
NA	TRBV7-3	TRBJ2-1	TRBD1	16	TGTGCCAGCAGCTTAATCGGAACAGGGGTTCGTAATGAGCAGTTCTTC	CASSLIGTGVRNEQFF
NA	TRBV7-7	TRBJ2-1	TRBD2	17	TGTGCCAGCAGCCCCACACCCCGGACTAGCGGGGGGAATGAGCAGTTCTTC	CASSPTPRTSGGNEQFF
NA	TRBV30	TRBJ2-1	NA	13	TGTGCCTGGAGTCCCGGGGTCCACAATGAGCAGTTCTTC	CAWSPGVHNEQFF
NA	TRBV7-2	TRBJ1-5	NA	13	TGTGCCAGCAGGGGGCAGAGCAATCAGCCCCAGCATTTT	CASRGQSNQPQHF
NA	TRBV7-2	TRBJ2-7	NA	16	TGTGCCAGCAGCTCCATGGGTCGGGACTGGATCTACGAGCAGTACTTC	CASSSMGRDWIYEQYF
NA	TRBV12-5	TRBJ2-3	NA	16	TGTGCTAGTGGTTTGAATCACGGTACTAGCACAGATACGCAGTATTTT	CASGLNHGTSTDTQYF
once	TRBV7-3	TRBJ1-3	NA	15	TGTGCCAGCAGCTTAACGAGCGGGGCTGGAAACACCATATATTTT	CASSLTSGAGNTIYF
NA	TRBV6-5	TRBJ2-3	TRBD1	14	TGTGCCATCATAACGGACAGGGGAACAGATACGCAGTATTTT	CAIITDRGTDTQYF
NA	TRBV4-3	TRBJ2-1	TRBD2	18	TGCGCCAGCAGCCCAAGGAGGAATATGCGGGGGGCGAACAATGAGCAGTTCTTC	CASSPRRNMRGANNEQFF
NA	TRBV18	TRBJ2-3	NA	14	TGTGCCAGCTCAGAAAGGAGGTGGAAGGATACGCAGTATTTT	CASSERRWKDTQYF
NA	TRBV6-5	TRBJ2-7	NA	16	TGTGCCAGCAGTTACTCGAGAGGGCTCAGCTCCTACGAGCAGTACTTC	CASSYSRGLSSYEQYF
once	TRBV7-4	TRBJ2-7	NA	14	TGTGCCAGCAGCTTCAGCGGCCGCGGGTGGGAGCAGTACTTC	CASSFSGRGWEQYF
NA	TRBV9	TRBJ1-2	TRBD1	16	TGTGCCAGCAGCAGAACGGGACAGGGAAGATCTTATGGCTACACCTTC	CASSRTGQGRSYGYTF
NA	TRBV5-1	TRBJ2-1	NA	14	TGCGCCAGCAGCTTGACAGGGTCCGGCAATGAGCAGTTCTTC	CASSLTGSGNEQFF
few	TRBV7-8	TRBJ2-3	NA	13	TGTGCCAGCAGTGGCTCCCAGGGAGATACGCAGTATTTT	CASSGSQGDTQYF
NA	TRBV19	TRBJ2-7	NA	16	TGTGCCAGTAGTATAGAGGCCGGAACAGGATCCTACGAGCAGTACTTC	CASSIEAGTGSYEQYF
few	TRBV5-5	TRBJ2-7	NA	13	TGTGCCAGCAGCGATGGAGGACTCTACGAGCAGTACTTC	CASSDGGLYEQYF
NA	TRBV20-1	TRBJ2-5	NA	13	TGCAGTGCTAGTCCCAGGGGGAGGGAGACCCAGTACTTC	CSASPRGRETQYF
NA	TRBV29-1	TRBJ2-3	TRBD1	15	TGCAGCGTCGTGACAGGGAAGGACAACACAGATACGCAGTATTTT	CSVVTGKDNTDTQYF
NA	TRBV25-1	TRBJ1-4	TRBD1	15	TGTGCCAGCAGTGCTGCCCGGGACAGGGGCGAAAAACTGTTTTTT	CASSAARDRGEKLFF
NA	TRBV5-8	TRBJ2-5	TRBD2	17	TGTGCCAGCAGCTTCCTCTACATGACGGGGGGCCAAGAGACCCAGTACTTC	CASSFLYMTGGQETQYF
NA	TRBV19	TRBJ1-1	NA	14	TGTGCCAGTAGTTTGAGCTCCATGAACACTGAAGCTTTCTTT	CASSLSSMNTEAFF
NA	TRBV9	TRBJ1-6	TRBD1	15	TGTGCCAGCAGCCATTCGGACAGGCTAAATTCACCCCTCCACTTT	CASSHSDRLNSPLHF
NA	TRBV9	TRBJ2-1	TRBD2	16	TGTGCCAGCAGCGTAGTCCCCTCGGGGGGGCTGGCTGAGCAGTTCTTC	CASSVVPSGGLAEQFF
NA	TRBV30	TRBJ1-3	NA	14	TGTGCCTGGAGTGGGAGTTTGTGGGGAAACACCATATATTTT	CAWSGSLWGNTIYF
NA	TRBV5-1	TRBJ2-7	TRBD2	15	TGCGCCAGCAGCTTGGCGGCTAGCGGGGCCTACGAGCAGTACTTC	CASSLAASGAYEQYF
NA	TRBV9	TRBJ2-5	TRBD2	16	TGTGCCAGCAGCCCGAGGGGAGCGGGGGGGGAAGAGACCCAGTACTTC	CASSPRGAGGEETQYF
NA	TRBV2	TRBJ2-5	TRBD2	13	TGTGCCAGCAGTGACGGGGGGACGGAGACCCAGTACTTC	CASSDGGTETQYF
NA	TRBV5-1	TRBJ1-1	NA	15	TGCGCCAGCAGCTTGCTCGGACAGAAGAACACTGAAGCTTTCTTT	CASSLLGQKNTEAFF
NA	TRBV6-5	TRBJ1-1	NA	12	TGTGCCAGCTTTCCGACACCCCTGGAAGCTTTCTTT	CASFPTPLEAFF
NA	TRBV12-2	TRBJ2-3	NA	17	TGTGCAAGTCGCTTCCCCAGGGGGCGCGGTTGGGGAGATACGCAGTATTTT	CASRFPRGRGWGDTQYF
NA	TRBV4-2	TRBJ1-1	NA	14	TGTGCCAGCAGTCGATTACACGTGAACACTGAAGCTTTCTTT	CASSRLHVNTEAFF
NA	TRBV5-4	TRBJ2-6	NA	17	TGTGCCAGCAGCTTCGGGGGTCGCTCTTCTGGGGCCAACGTCCTGACTTTC	CASSFGGRSSGANVLTF
NA	TRBV20-1	TRBJ2-5	TRBD2	11	TGCGGCTGGGGGGGCCAAGAGACCCAGTACTTC	CGWGGQETQYF
NA	TRBV20-1	TRBJ1-2	TRBD1	18	TGCAGTGCTAGTTCGGAAAGGGGAACCGGGACAGCGGTCGATGGCTACACCTTC	CSASSERGTGTAVDGYTF
NA	TRBV9	TRBJ2-1	TRBD1	14	TGTGCCAGCAGCGTAGGGGACAGATACAATGAGCAGTTCTTC	CASSVGDRYNEQFF
NA	TRBV19	TRBJ2-7	NA	14	TGTGCCAGTAGTATGTTTCAGGGATCCTACGAGCAGTACTTC	CASSMFQGSYEQYF
NA	TRBV3-1/TRBV3-2	TRBJ1-2	NA	15	TGTGCCAGCAGCCAAACTTTACAGGGCCACTATGGCTACACCTTC	CASSQTLQGHYGYTF
NA	TRBV9	TRBJ2-7	TRBD1	14	TGTGCCAGCAGCGGGGACAGGGGCATTTACGAGCAGTACTTC	CASSGDRGIYEQYF